This is a list of T cell receptor beta chains from one sample in a study of CD8+CD57+ T cells in acquired aplastic anemia. TCRdb ran MiXCR on the reads and lists one entry per CDR3 protein. Of around 250,000 distinct CDR3 sequences listed, 55% to 60% are singletons. The sample comprised sorted CD4+, CD8+, or CD8+CD57+ T cells (not recorded which) from PBMCs. These receptors all come from a human donor with severe aplastic anemia or a healthy control (not recorded which). The CDR3 runs from the conserved cysteine through the conserved F or W. The D gene is left open where the match is weak. Size is stated for part of the rows, as once, few or many counts, or as a class when the clone is expanded.

D,size,V,J,DNA,CDR3
-,-,TRBV5-4,TRBJ2-1,TGCGCCAGCAGCCAAAGTGGGGGGGCCCCCAACGAGCAGTTCTTC,CASSQSGGAPNEQFF
-,-,TRBV2,TRBJ2-3,TGTGCCAGCAGTTCCCTCCCGACGGGGGTTACGACAGATACGCAGTATTTT,CASSSLPTGVTTDTQYF
-,-,TRBV7-3,TRBJ2-7,TGCGCCAGCAGCCACCCAGGACGGGACCGACGCTACGAGCAGTACTTC,CASSHPGRDRRYEQYF
-,-,TRBV6-4,TRBJ2-2,TGTGCCAGCAGTGCAACGAACACCGGGGAGCTGTTTTTT,CASSATNTGELFF
-,-,TRBV25-1,TRBJ2-1,TGTGCCAGCGGGATCACACAATACAATGAGCAGTTCTTC,CASGITQYNEQFF
TRBD1,-,TRBV19,TRBJ1-2,TGTGCCAGTAGTGGACAGGGGGTCCGCTATGGCTACACCTTC,CASSGQGVRYGYTF
-,-,TRBV20-1,TRBJ1-1,TGCAGTGCTAGAGGCGACCCGAGCACTGAAGCTTTCTTT,CSARGDPSTEAFF
-,many,TRBV6-5,TRBJ2-4,TGTGCCAGCAGCTTCGACCAAGCCAAAAACATTCAGTACTTC,CASSFDQAKNIQYF
TRBD2,many,TRBV7-9,TRBJ2-5,TGTGCCAGCAGCTTGGAGGGAGGGGAGACCCAGTACTTC,CASSLEGGETQYF
-,once,TRBV7-9,TRBJ1-1,TGTGCCAGCAGCAACTACGAGCTAAACACTGAAGCTTTCTTT,CASSNYELNTEAFF
TRBD1,many,TRBV5-6,TRBJ1-3,TGTGCCAGCAGCCGAACAGGGGACGTAAACACCATATATTTT,CASSRTGDVNTIYF
-,-,TRBV2,TRBJ1-5,TGTGCCAGCAGTGAAGACTACGCTTCACAGGGATTGGGTGATCAGCCCCAGCATTTT,CASSEDYASQGLGDQPQHF
TRBD1,-,TRBV19,TRBJ1-2,TGTGCCAGTAGTCGGGACAGGGGTATACATGGCTACACCTTC,CASSRDRGIHGYTF
-,many,TRBV6-4,TRBJ1-2,TGTGCCAGCAGTGTAGACCTCGACAGCGACTATGGCTACACCTTC,CASSVDLDSDYGYTF
-,many,TRBV5-1,TRBJ1-2,TGCGCCAGCAGCGAGGAACGTCGTGGCTACACCTTC,CASSEERRGYTF